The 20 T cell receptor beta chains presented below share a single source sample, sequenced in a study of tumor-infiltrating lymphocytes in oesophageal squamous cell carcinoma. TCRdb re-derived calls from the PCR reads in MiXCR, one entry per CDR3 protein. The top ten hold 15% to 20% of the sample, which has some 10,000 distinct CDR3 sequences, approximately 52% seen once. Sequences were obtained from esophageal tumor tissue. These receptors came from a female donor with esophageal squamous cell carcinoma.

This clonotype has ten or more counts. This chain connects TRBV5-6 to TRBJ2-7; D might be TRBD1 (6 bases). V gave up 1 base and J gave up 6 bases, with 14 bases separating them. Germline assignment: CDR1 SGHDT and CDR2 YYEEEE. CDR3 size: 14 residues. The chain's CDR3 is CASSLIQGMGEQYF. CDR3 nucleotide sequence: TGTGCCAGCAGCTTGATTCAGGGGATGGGCGAGCAGTACTTC. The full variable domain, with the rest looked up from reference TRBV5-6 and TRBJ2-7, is DAGVTQSPTHLIKTRGQQVTLRCSPKSGHDTVSWYQQALGQGPQFIFQYYEEEERQRGNFPDRFSGHQFPNYSSELNVNALLLGDSALYLCASSLIQGMGEQYFGPGTRLTVT.

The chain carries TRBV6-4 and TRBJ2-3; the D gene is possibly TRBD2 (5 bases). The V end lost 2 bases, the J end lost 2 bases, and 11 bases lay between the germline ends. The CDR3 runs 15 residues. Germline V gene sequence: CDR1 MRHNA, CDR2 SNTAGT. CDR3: CASSDRSGNTDTQYF. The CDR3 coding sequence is TGTGCCAGCAGTGACAGGTCGGGAAACACAGATACGCAGTATTTT.

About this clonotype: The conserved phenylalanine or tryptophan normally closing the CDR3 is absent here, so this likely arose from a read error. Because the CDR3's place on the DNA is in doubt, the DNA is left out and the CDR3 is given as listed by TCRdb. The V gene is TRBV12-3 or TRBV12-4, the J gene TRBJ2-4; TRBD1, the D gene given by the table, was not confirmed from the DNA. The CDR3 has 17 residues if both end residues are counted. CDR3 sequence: CASSPSGRKTDTQYFGP.

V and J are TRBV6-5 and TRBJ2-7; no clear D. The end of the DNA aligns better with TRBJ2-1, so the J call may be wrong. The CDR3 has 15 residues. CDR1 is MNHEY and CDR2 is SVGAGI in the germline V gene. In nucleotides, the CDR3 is TGTGCCAGCAGTGTCGTCACGAGCTCCTACAATGAGCAGTTCTTC. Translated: CASSVVTSSYNEQFF.

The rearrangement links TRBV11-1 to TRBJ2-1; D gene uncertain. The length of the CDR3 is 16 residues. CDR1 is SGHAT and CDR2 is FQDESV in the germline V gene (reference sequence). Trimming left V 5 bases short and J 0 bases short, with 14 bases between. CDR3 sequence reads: CASSPSILSSYNEQFF. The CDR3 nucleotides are TGTGCCAGCAGCCCCTCAATCCTGAGCTCCTACAATGAGCAGTTCTTC.

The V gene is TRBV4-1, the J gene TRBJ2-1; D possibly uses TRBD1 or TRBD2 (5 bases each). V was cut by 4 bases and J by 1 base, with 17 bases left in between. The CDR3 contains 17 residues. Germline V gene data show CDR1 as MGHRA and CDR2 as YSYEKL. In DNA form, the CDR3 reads TGCGCCAGCAGCCTCATCATGGGGACCCTATCCTACAATGAGCAGTTCTTC. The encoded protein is CASSLIMGTLSYNEQFF.

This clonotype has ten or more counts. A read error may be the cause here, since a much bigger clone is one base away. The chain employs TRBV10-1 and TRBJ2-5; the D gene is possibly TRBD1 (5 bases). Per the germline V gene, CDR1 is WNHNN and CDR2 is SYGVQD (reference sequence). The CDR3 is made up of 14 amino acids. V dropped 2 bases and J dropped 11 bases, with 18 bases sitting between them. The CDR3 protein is CASSEAQGEHEQYF. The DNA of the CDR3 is TGCGCCAGCAGTGAGGCCCAGGGTGAACATGAGCAGTACTTC.

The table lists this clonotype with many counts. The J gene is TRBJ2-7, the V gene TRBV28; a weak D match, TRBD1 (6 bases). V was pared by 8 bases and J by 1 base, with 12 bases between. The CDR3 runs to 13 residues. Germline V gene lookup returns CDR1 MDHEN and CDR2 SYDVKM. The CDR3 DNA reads TGTGCCAGCTCAACAGGGTCTTCCTACGAGCAGTACTTC. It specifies CASSTGSSYEQYF.

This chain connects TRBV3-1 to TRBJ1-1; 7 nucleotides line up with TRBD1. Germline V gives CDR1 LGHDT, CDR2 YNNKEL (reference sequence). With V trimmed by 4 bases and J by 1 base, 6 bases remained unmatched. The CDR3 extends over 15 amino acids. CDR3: CASSRRQGQNTEAFF. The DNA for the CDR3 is TGTGCCAGCAGCCGCCGACAGGGTCAGAACACTGAAGCTTTCTTT. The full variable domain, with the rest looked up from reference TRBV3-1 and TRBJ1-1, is DTAVSQTPKYLVTQMGNDKSIKCEQNLGHDTMYWYKQDSKKFLKIMFSYNNKELIINETVPNRFSPKSPDKAHLNLHINSLELGDSAVYFCASSRRQGQNTEAFFGQGTRLTVV.

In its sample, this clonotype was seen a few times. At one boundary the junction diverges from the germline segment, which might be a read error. The CDR3: CASSLKGTRDPREAQYF. CDR3 sequence (DNA): TGTGCCAGCAGCTTAAAAGGGACTAGGGACCCCCGAGAGGCCCAGTACTTC. V gene TRBV7-8 combines with J gene TRBJ2-5, with 8 bases matching TRBD2. This CDR3 is 17 amino acids long. Germline V gene sequence: CDR1 SGHVS, CDR2 FQNEAQ.

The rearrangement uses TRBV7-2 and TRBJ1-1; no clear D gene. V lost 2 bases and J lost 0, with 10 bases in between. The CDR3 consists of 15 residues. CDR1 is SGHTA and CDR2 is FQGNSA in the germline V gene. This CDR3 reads CASSLSVRMNTEAFF. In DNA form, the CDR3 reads TGTGCCAGCAGCTTAAGTGTCAGGATGAACACTGAAGCTTTCTTT.

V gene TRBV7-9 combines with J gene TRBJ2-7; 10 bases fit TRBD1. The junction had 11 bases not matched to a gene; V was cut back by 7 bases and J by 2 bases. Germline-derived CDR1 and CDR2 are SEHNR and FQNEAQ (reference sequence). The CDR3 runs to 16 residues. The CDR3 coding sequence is TGTGCCAGCAACGATTTTCCGGGACAGGGGACCTACGAGCAGTACTTC. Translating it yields CASNDFPGQGTYEQYF.

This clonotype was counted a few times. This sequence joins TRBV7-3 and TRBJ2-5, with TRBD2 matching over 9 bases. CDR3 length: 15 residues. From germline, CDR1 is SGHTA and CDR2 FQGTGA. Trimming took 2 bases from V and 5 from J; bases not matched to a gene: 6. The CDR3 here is CASSLERGAGETQYF. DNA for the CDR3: TGTGCCAGCAGCTTAGAGCGGGGGGCCGGTGAGACCCAGTACTTC.

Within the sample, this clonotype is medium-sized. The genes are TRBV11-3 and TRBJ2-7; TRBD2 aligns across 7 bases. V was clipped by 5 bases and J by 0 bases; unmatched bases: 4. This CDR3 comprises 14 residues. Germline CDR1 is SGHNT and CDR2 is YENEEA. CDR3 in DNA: TGTGCCAGCAGCCCCGGGACTAACTCCTACGAGCAGTACTTC. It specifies CASSPGTNSYEQYF.

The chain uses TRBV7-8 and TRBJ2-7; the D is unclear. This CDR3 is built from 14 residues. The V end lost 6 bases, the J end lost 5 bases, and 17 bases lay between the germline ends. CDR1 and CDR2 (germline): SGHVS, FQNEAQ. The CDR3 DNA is TGTGCCAGCAGTTCAGAAGTCGCCCGTAACGAGCAGTACTTC. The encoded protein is CASSSEVARNEQYF.

CDR3 in amino acids: CASSLDGGTYEQYF. CDR3 coding DNA: TGTGCCAGCAGCTTAGATGGCGGCACCTACGAGCAGTACTTC. V usage is TRBV7-2 and J usage is TRBJ2-1; D remains unclear. The J call may be in error: the DNA end matches TRBJ2-7 better. The CDR3 loop spans 14 amino acids. Germline CDR1 is SGHTA and CDR2 is FQGNSA.

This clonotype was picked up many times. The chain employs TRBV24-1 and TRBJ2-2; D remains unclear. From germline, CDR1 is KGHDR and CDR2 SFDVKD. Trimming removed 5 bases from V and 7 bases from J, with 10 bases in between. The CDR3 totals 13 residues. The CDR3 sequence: CATSGLVGGELFF. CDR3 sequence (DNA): TGTGCCACCAGTGGTCTAGTGGGCGGGGAGCTGTTTTTT.

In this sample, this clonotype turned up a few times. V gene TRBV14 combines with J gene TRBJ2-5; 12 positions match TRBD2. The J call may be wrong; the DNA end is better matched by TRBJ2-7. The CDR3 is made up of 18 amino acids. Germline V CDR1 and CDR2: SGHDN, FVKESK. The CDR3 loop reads CASSQGLAGATGAYEQYF. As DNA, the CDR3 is TGTGCCAGCAGCCAAGGACTAGCGGGGGCAACCGGGGCCTACGAGCAGTACTTC.

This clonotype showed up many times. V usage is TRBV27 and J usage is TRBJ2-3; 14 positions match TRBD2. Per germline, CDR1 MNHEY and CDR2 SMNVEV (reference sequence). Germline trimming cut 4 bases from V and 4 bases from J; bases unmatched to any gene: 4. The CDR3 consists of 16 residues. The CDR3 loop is CASSSRLAGGPDTQYF. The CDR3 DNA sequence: TGTGCCAGCAGTTCCCGACTAGCGGGAGGGCCAGATACGCAGTATTTT.

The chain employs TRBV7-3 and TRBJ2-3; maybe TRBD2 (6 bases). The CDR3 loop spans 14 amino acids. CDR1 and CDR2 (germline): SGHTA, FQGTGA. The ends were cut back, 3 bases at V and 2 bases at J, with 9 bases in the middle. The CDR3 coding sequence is TGTGCCAGCAGCTTGGCGGGACCCACAGATACGCAGTATTTT. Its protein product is CASSLAGPTDTQYF. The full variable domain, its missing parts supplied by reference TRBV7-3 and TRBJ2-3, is GAGVSQTPSNKVTEKGKYVELRCDPISGHTALYWYRQSLGQGPEFLIYFQGTGAADDSGLPNDRFFAVRPEGSVSTLKIQRTERGDSAVYLCASSLAGPTDTQYFGPGTRLTVL.